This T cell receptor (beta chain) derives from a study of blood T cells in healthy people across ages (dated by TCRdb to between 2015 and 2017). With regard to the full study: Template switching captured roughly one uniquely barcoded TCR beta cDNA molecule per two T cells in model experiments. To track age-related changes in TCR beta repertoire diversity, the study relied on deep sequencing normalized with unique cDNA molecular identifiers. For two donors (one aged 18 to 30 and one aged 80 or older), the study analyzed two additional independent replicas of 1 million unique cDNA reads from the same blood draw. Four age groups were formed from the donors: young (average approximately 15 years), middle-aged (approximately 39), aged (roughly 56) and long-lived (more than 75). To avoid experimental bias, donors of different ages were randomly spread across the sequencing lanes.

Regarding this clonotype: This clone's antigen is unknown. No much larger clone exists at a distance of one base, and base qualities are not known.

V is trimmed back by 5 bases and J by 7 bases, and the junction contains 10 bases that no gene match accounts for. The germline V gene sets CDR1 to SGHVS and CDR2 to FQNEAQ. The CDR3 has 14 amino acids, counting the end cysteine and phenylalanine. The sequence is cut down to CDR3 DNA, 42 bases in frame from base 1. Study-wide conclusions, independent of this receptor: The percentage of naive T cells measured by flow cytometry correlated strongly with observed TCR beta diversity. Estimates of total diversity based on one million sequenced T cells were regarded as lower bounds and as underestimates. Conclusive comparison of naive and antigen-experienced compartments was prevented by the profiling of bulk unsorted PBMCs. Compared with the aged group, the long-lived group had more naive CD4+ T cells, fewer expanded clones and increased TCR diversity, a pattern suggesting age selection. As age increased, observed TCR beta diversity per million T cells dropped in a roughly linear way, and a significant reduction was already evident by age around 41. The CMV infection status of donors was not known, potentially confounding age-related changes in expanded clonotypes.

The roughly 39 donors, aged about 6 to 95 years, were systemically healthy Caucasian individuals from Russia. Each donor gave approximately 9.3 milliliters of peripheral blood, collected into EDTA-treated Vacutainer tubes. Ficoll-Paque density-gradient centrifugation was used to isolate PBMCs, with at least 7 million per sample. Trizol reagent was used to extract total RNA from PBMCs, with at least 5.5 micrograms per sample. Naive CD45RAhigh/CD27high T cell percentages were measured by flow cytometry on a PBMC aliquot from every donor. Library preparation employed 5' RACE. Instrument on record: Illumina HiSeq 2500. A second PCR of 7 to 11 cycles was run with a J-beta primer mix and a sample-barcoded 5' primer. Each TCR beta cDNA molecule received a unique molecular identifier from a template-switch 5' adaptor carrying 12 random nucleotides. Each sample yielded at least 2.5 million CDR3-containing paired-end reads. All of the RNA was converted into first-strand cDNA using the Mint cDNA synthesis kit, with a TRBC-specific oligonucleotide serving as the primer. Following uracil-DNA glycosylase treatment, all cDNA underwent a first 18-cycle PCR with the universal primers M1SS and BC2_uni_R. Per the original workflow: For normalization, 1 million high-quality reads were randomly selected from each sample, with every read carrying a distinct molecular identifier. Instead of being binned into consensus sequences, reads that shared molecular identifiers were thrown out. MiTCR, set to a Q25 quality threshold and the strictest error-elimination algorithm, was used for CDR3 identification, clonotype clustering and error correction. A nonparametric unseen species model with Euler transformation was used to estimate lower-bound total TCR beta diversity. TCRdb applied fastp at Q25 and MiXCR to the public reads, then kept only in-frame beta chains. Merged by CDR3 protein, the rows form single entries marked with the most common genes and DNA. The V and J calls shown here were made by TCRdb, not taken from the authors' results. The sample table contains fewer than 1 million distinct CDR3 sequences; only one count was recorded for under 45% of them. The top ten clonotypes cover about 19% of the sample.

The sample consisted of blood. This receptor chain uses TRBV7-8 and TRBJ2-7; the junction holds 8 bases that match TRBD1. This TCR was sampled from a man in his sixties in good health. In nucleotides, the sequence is TGTGCCAGCAGCAGTCGTTGGGACAGGAGGGAGCAGTACTTC. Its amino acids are CASSSRWDRREQYF.